This T cell receptor beta chain was observed in a study of CD8 T cells in ankylosing spondylitis. The CDR3 is 13 residues long. Between the trimmed V and J ends, which lost 2 bases and 5 bases, there was a span of 10 bases. Germline loops: CDR1 MNHEY, CDR2 SMNVEV (reference sequence). This clonotype has a count of ten or more. As yet, its antigen is unknown. Study-level results: CD8+ by phenotype, disease-linked clones were relatively rare in peripheral blood. In the blood and synovial fluid of reactive arthritis, some motif variants had been previously reported. A TCR beta motif of under ten highly homologous variants seemed to mark ankylosing spondylitis blood. It was reported that disease-linked clones were significantly enriched in matched ankylosing spondylitis synovial fluid.

Quantitative 5'-RACE with molecular barcodes was used to make the TCR beta libraries. MiXCR was run by TCRdb on the 5' RACE reads, yielding one entry per CDR3 protein. The sample yields a few hundred thousand distinct CDR3 sequences, 10% to 15% seen once. The chain recombines TRBV27 with TRBJ2-7; D perhaps matches TRBD1 (6 bases). The specimen was blood, either unsorted or a sorted T cell fraction (not recorded which). This TCR came from a male donor with ankylosing spondylitis. The CDR3 coding sequence is TGTGCCAGCAGTTTACAGGGGATAGACGAGCAGTACTTC. Residues: CASSLQGIDEQYF.